This entry lists 22 T cell receptor beta chains sequenced from one sample in a study of human T cells and chemical hapten exposure. The time point was: patch test 1, 2 weeks after DPC sensitization. The treatment is: therapeutic diphenylcyclopropenone sensitization with weekly scalp DPC. The study extracted total RNA from unfractionated whole blood. Each CDR3 protein is one row after TCRdb ran MiXCR on the RACE reads. The data show 40,000 to 50,000 distinct CDR3 sequences, more than 3% seen once. Source: whole blood, taken in connection with sensitization to the hapten diphenylcyclopropenone (DPC). The receptor set was obtained from a man aged 50 to 59 with alopecia areata. Some clones in this sample may be carry-over from other donors' samples.

Only one count was recorded for this clonotype. This may arise from a read error, as a much more abundant clone is one base away. The V and J genes are TRBV4-3 and TRBJ1-6; no firm D call. The CDR3 covers 13 residues. CDR1 LGHNA and CDR2 YSLEER come from the germline V gene. In DNA form, the CDR3 reads TGCGCCAGCAGCCAAGACAACGGGTCACCCCTCCTCTTT. Protein product: CASSQDNGSPLLF.

In its sample, this clonotype was seen many times. This sequence joins TRBV6-6 and TRBJ2-7; no definite D call. CDR3 length: 11 amino acids. The germline gives CDR1 MNHNY, CDR2 SVGAGI (reference sequence). Trimming cost V 4 bases and J 3 bases, with 4 bases left between them. The chain's CDR3 is CASSSRYEQYF. The CDR3 bases are TGTGCCAGCAGTTCCCGCTACGAGCAGTACTTC.

This clonotype appeared many times. V usage is TRBV9 and J usage is TRBJ1-2, with a weak D call TRBD1 (6 bases). Trimming cost V 0 bases and J 4 bases, with 10 bases left between them. From germline, CDR1 is SGDLS and CDR2 YYNGEE. There are 14 residues in the CDR3. CDR3 nucleotides: TGTGCCAGCAGCGTAGGTCAGGGGACCTATGGCTACACCTTC. Protein product: CASSVGQGTYGYTF.

CDR3 amino acids: CASSYDGKYEAFF. The CDR3 nucleotides are TGTGCCAGCAGTTACGACGGGAAATATGAAGCTTTCTTT. The gene calls are TRBV2 and TRBJ1-1; D is ambiguous. Germline CDR1 and CDR2: SNHLY and FYNNEI. Trimming left V 5 bases short and J 7 bases short, with 14 bases between. CDR3 size: 13 residues.

This clonotype came up many times. The chain couples TRBV18 to TRBJ2-3; 7 bases line up with TRBD2. The CDR3 consists of 14 residues. V trimming: 3 bases; J trimming: 2 bases; junction bases outside the gene matches: 2. In germline, CDR1 is KGHSH, CDR2 LQKENI. CDR3 DNA sequence: TGTGCCAGCTCACCCCTAGCGGACACAGATACGCAGTATTTT. Protein sequence: CASSPLADTDTQYF.

This clonotype was counted many times. The V call is TRBV12-3 or TRBV12-4, the J call TRBJ2-7, with D maybe TRBD1 (6 bases). The CDR3 runs 13 residues. V was clipped by 5 bases and J by 1 base, with 9 bases between them. The DNA for the CDR3 is TGTGCCAGCAGTCGCACAGGGTCCTACGAGCAGTACTTC. It is translated as CASSRTGSYEQYF.

This clonotype has ten or more counts. The chain couples TRBV3-1 to TRBJ1-1; perhaps TRBD1 as D (6 bases). CDR3 size: 13 residues. The ends were cut back, 6 bases at V and 10 bases at J, with 18 bases in the middle. Germline values: CDR1 LGHDT, CDR2 YNNKEL (reference sequence). The DNA for the CDR3 is TGTGCCAGCAGTCGGGCGTCGGACAGCGGAGCTTTCTTT. As protein: CASSRASDSGAFF.

In its sample, this clonotype was seen many times. The chain uses TRBV3-1 and TRBJ2-3; 10 nucleotides match TRBD1. CDR3 size: 15 residues. CDR1 and CDR2 (germline): LGHDT, YNNKEL (reference sequence). Germline trimming cut 3 bases from V and 4 bases from J; bases unmatched to any gene: 4. The CDR3 region has the DNA TGTGCCAGCAGCCACCGACAGGGGGCCGCAGATACGCAGTATTTT. This codes for CASSHRQGAADTQYF.

There are many counts of this clonotype. The chain couples TRBV10-3 to TRBJ2-3; 10 bases line up with TRBD2. CDR1 and CDR2 from the germline V gene are ENHRY and SYGVKD. This CDR3 has 20 residues. Unmatched junction bases numbered 16, after V lost 0 bases and J lost 4 bases. CDR3 bases: TGTGCCATCAGTGAGTCGGGACAGGCCCTTAGCGGGAGGTCCGCAGATACGCAGTATTTT. Its protein product is CAISESGQALSGRSADTQYF.

The rearrangement uses TRBV6-6 and TRBJ1-5, with D possibly TRBD1 on 5 matching bases. This CDR3 comprises 14 residues. V was shortened by 6 bases and J by 4 bases, with 13 bases between the two germline ends. Germline values: CDR1 MNHNY, CDR2 SVGAGI (reference sequence). Here the CDR3 DNA reads TGTGCCAGCAGCCCCCCAGGGAATAATCAGCCCCAGCATTTT. This codes for CASSPPGNNQPQHF.

This clonotype occurred many times. V usage is TRBV6-2 or TRBV6-3 and J usage is TRBJ2-3; D call uncertain. Germline V gives CDR1 MNHEY, CDR2 SVGEGT. The V and J ends lost 0 bases and 0 bases respectively, with 4 bases between them. The CDR3 is 14 residues long. CDR3 bases: TGTGCCAGCAGTTACTCGACTAGCACAGATACGCAGTATTTT. This encodes CASSYSTSTDTQYF.

Many counts were recorded for this clonotype. V is TRBV5-1 and J is TRBJ2-1, with 7 nucleotides matching TRBD1. The germline V gene encodes CDR1 SGHRS and CDR2 YFSETQ. J was trimmed by 5 bases and V by 0 bases; bases with no gene match: 2. This CDR3 contains 14 residues. CDR3 coding DNA: TGCGCCAGCAGCTTGGACAGGGGTCACAATGAGCAGTTCTTC. Its translation: CASSLDRGHNEQFF.

This clonotype was observed many times. The J gene is TRBJ2-3, the V gene TRBV18; D possibly corresponds to TRBD2 (5 bases). Germline CDR1 and CDR2: KGHSH and LQKENI. The CDR3 is 17 amino acids. V was trimmed by 3 bases and J by 2 bases, leaving 18 bases between them. As DNA, the CDR3 is TGTGCCAGCTCACCTACCCAGGACTTACTGGACACAGATACGCAGTATTTT. Translation: CASSPTQDLLDTDTQYF.

This clonotype was counted many times. The rearrangement joins TRBV7-3 to TRBJ2-7; TRBD1 aligns across 7 bases. This CDR3 has 15 amino acids. Germline V lookup: CDR1 SGHTA, CDR2 FQGTGA. The trim removed 5 bases at V and 0 bases at J, leaving 7 bases unmatched. CDR3 nucleotides: TGTGCCAGCAGCCCTACAGGGGAGAGCTCCTACGAGCAGTACTTC. Translation: CASSPTGESSYEQYF. Combining the CDR3 with reference TRBV7-3 and TRBJ2-7 gives the whole variable domain GAGVSQTPSNKVTEKGKYVELRCDPISGHTALYWYRQSLGQGPEFLIYFQGTGAADDSGLPNDRFFAVRPEGSVSTLKIQRTERGDSAVYLCASSPTGESSYEQYFGPGTRLTVT.

This clonotype was counted many times. Here the CDR3 DNA reads TGTGCCAGCAGTCAGACAGGGGCGGGGGACGAGCAGTACTTC. Translating gives CASSQTGAGDEQYF. The V gene is TRBV28, the J gene TRBJ2-7, with a possible D match to TRBD1 (8 bases). The CDR3 has 14 residues. The germline V gene has CDR1 MDHEN and CDR2 SYDVKM. Trimming pared 5 bases from V and 5 bases from J, leaving 16 bases between.

This clonotype was detected many times. The V call is TRBV28, the J call TRBJ1-2; 10 positions agree with TRBD1. The J segment lost 5 bases and the V segment lost 6 bases, leaving 6 bases of the junction unmatched. Germline CDR1 MDHEN, CDR2 SYDVKM. The CDR3 sequence is 14 residues long. The DNA for the CDR3 is TGTGCCAGCAGACTGACAGGGGGCTTATATGGCTACACCTTC. It codes for CASRLTGGLYGYTF.

The chain employs TRBV2 and TRBJ1-5, with TRBD1 matching 7 bases. The germline V gene encodes CDR1 SNHLY and CDR2 FYNNEI. The CDR3 runs to 19 residues. J was trimmed by 3 bases and V by 2 bases; bases with no gene match: 16. The CDR3 nucleotides read TGTGCCAGCAGTGAACATTCAGCCGGACAGGCTACTTACAATCAGCCCCAGCATTTT. This encodes CASSEHSAGQATYNQPQHF. The complete variable domain, with remaining parts taken from reference TRBV2 and TRBJ1-5, reads EPEVTQTPSHQVTQMGQEVILRCVPISNHLYFYWYRQILGQKVEFLVSFYNNEISEKSEIFDDQFSVERPDGSNFTLKIRSTKLEDSAMYFCASSEHSAGQATYNQPQHFGDGTRLSIL.

This clonotype was recorded at least ten times. The chain is built from TRBV5-1 and TRBJ2-5; D is possibly TRBD2 (6 bases). The V gene's germline CDR1 is SGHRS and CDR2 YFSETQ. The CDR3 is 15 amino acids. Trimming removed 2 bases at V and 3 bases at J, with 14 bases between. The CDR3 DNA follows: TGCGCCAGCAGCTTTGGGGTCGGCGGGAAAGAGACCCAGTACTTC. It encodes CASSFGVGGKETQYF.

The table lists this clonotype with many counts. J is TRBJ1-1 and V is TRBV10-1; TRBD1 matches 7 bases. This CDR3 has 16 amino acids. The V gene's germline CDR1 is WNHNN and CDR2 SYGVQD (reference sequence). V trimming: 2 bases; J trimming: 4 bases; junction bases outside the gene matches: 10. The CDR3 spells CASSEIRDRVGTEAFF. The CDR3 region has the DNA TGCGCCAGCAGTGAGATCCGAGACAGGGTGGGCACTGAAGCTTTCTTT.

The rearrangement links TRBV7-9 to TRBJ2-1; D is perhaps TRBD1 or TRBD2 (5 bases each). The V gene lost 5 bases and the J gene lost 8 bases, with 22 bases spanning the gap. The CDR3 totals 16 residues. The germline V gene has CDR1 SEHNR and CDR2 FQNEAQ (reference sequence). The chain's CDR3 is CASSKSGVGPGDEQFF. CDR3 nucleotide sequence: TGTGCCAGCAGCAAAAGCGGAGTGGGGCCCGGGGATGAGCAGTTCTTC.

This clonotype has at least ten counts. The chain joins TRBV4-3 to TRBJ2-6; 14 nucleotides agree with TRBD2. The CDR3 spans 19 residues. After removal of 4 bases from V and 0 bases from J, the junction contained 5 bases not matched to a gene. Germline V gene lookup returns CDR1 LGHNA and CDR2 YSLEER. CDR3 coding DNA: TGCGCCAGCAGCCCCCAGGGACTAGCGGGAGCCTCTGGGGCCAACGTCCTGACTTTC. Protein product: CASSPQGLAGASGANVLTF.

This clonotype is labeled medium-sized. The chain carries TRBV6-2 or TRBV6-3 and TRBJ2-1, with D unresolved. The CDR3 spans 11 residues. Trimming left V 2 bases short and J 9 bases short, with 5 bases between. Per germline, CDR1 MNHEY and CDR2 SVGEGT. The chain's CDR3 is CASSYMSEQFF. The CDR3 bases are TGTGCCAGCAGTTACATGTCTGAGCAGTTCTTC.